The present T cell receptor beta chain was sequenced within a study of T cell responses to AZD1222 COVID-19 vaccine. CDR1 and CDR2 (germline): LNHDA, SQIVND (reference sequence). V dropped 4 bases and J dropped 0 bases, with 15 bases sitting between them. CDR3 length: 17 amino acids. Data came from immunoSEQ multiplex PCR; TCRdb stores just in-frame clones and leaves some out. The data contain about 89,000 clones, about 91% of them singletons. In the case of this clone: Antigen specificity is unknown.

Study results and caveats: Baseline antibody screening turned up just five to seven seropositive AZD1222 recipients. Regions left unmutated in variants are reportedly the target of nearly half of spike-specific TCRs.

The sequence came from an adult who received the AZD1222 COVID-19 vaccine. V usage is TRBV19 and J usage is TRBJ2-2, with a tentative D call TRBD1 (6 bases). The starting material was peripheral blood, obtained 28 days after the second AZD1222 dose. CDR3 loop: CASSNAQGKSNTGELFF. The CDR3 bases are TGTGCCAGTAGTAACGCACAGGGAAAATCGAACACCGGGGAGCTGTTTTTT.